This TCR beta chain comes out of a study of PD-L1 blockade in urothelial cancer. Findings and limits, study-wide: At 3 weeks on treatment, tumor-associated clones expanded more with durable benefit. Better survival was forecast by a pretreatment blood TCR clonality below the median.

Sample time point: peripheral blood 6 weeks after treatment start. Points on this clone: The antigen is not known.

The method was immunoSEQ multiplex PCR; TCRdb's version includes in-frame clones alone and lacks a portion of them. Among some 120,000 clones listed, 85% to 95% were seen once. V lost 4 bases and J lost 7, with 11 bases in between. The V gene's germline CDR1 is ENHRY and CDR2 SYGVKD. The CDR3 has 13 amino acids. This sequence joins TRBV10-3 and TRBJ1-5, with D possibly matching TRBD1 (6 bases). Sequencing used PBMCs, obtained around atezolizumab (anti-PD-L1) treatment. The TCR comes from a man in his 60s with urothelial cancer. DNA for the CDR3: TGTGCCATCAGTGGAAACAGGGACCAGCCCCAGCATTTT. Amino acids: CAISGNRDQPQHF.